The 28 T cell receptor beta chains in this list originate from one sample, sequenced in a study of response to subunit inactivated influenza vaccine. TCRdb re-called the RT-PCR reads with MiXCR, one entry per CDR3 protein. The table records approximately 300,000 distinct CDR3 sequences, approximately 20% of them present only once. The starting material was PBMCs from blood, obtained approximately 22 months after vaccination. The source of these receptors is a man aged 50 to 75 who received an inactivated influenza vaccine.

At least ten counts were recorded for this clonotype. V and J are TRBV7-9 and TRBJ1-5; no definite D call. The CDR3 extends over 13 amino acids. Germline CDR1 is SEHNR and CDR2 is FQNEAQ (reference sequence). Trimming cost V 3 bases and J 5 bases, with 8 bases left between them. CDR3 loop: CASSLHPDQPQHF. In nucleotides, the CDR3 is TGTGCCAGCAGCTTGCATCCAGATCAGCCCCAGCATTTT. Using reference TRBV7-9 and TRBJ1-5 for the parts outside the CDR3, the full variable domain is DTGVSQNPRHKITKRGQNVTFRCDPISEHNRLYWYRQTLGQGPEFLTYFQNEAQLEKSRLLSDRFSAERPKGSFSTLEIQRTEQGDSAMYLCASSLHPDQPQHFGDGTRLSIL.

This chain connects TRBV28 to TRBJ2-7; a weak D match, TRBD2 (6 bases). The CDR3 is 14 amino acids. V was cut by 7 bases and J by 0 bases, with 13 bases left in between. Germline CDR1 MDHEN, CDR2 SYDVKM. CDR3 DNA: TGTGCCAGCACCCCGGAGGGCGTCTCCTACGAGCAGTACTTC. Its translation: CASTPEGVSYEQYF.

V gene TRBV7-8 combines with J gene TRBJ2-1; 9 nucleotides match TRBD2. Germline lookup yields CDR1 SGHVS and CDR2 FQNEAQ. V dropped 7 bases and J dropped 7; count of bases not matched to a gene: 8. The CDR3 runs to 14 residues. In DNA form, the CDR3 reads TGTGCCAGCAACTGGCGGGAGGGTTTGAATGAGCAGTTCTTC. It translates to CASNWREGLNEQFF. Drawing the rest from reference TRBV7-8 and TRBJ2-1, the complete variable domain is GAGVSQSPRYKVAKRGQDVALRCDPISGHVSLFWYQQALGQGPEFLTYFQNEAQLDKSGLPSDRFFAERPEGSVSTLKIQRTQQEDSAVYLCASNWREGLNEQFFGPGTRLTVL.

This clonotype occurred once. V gene TRBV28 combines with J gene TRBJ1-3; possibly TRBD1 for D (6 bases). V lost 6 bases and J lost 0, with 15 bases in between. Germline V gene sequence: CDR1 MDHEN, CDR2 SYDVKM. The CDR3 runs 16 residues. CDR3 bases: TGTGCCAGCAGATTACAGGGAACTAGCTCTGGAAACACCATATATTTT. Its protein is CASRLQGTSSGNTIYF.

The chain carries TRBV18 and TRBJ2-2; D is perhaps TRBD1 or TRBD2 (5 bases each). Trimming left V 3 bases short and J 6 bases short, with 11 bases between. Germline loops: CDR1 KGHSH, CDR2 LQKENI. CDR3 length equals 14 residues. The CDR3 spells CASSPAGGSGELFF. The CDR3 nucleotides read TGTGCCAGCTCACCTGCTGGGGGATCCGGGGAGCTGTTTTTT.

This chain links TRBV21-1 with TRBJ2-5; the tabulated D call, TRBD1, remains unverified against the DNA. TRBV21-1 is recorded as a pseudogene. This CDR3 is built from 15 residues. The CDR3 DNA is TGTGCCAGCAGCAATCGCGTCCAGGGCCAAGAGACCCAGTACTTC. Residues: CASSNRVQGQETQYF.

On this clonotype itself: A junction boundary mismatches the germline segment, possibly from a read error. The V and J genes are TRBV7-7 and TRBJ2-3, with 8 bases aligning to TRBD1. The CDR3 totals 15 residues. Germline V gene lookup returns CDR1 SSHAT and CDR2 FNYEAQ (reference sequence). CDR3 in DNA: TGTGCTAGCAGCGCCGGGACAGGACGTGGGGATACGCAGTATTTT. This encodes CASSAGTGRGDTQYF.

This chain uses TRBV6-2 or TRBV6-3 with TRBJ2-1, with TRBD2 matching over 8 bases. This CDR3 is 15 amino acids long. CDR1 and CDR2 from the germline V gene are MNHEY and SVGEGT. The trim removed 6 bases at V and 4 bases at J, leaving 8 bases unmatched. The CDR3 spells CASSSERGSYNEQFF. The CDR3 DNA sequence: TGTGCCAGCAGCTCAGAGCGGGGGAGTTACAATGAGCAGTTCTTC.

This rearrangement joins TRBV12-3 or TRBV12-4 to TRBJ1-2; TRBD1 is a possible D gene (5 bases). With 5 bases removed from V and 9 bases from J, the gap between germline ends came to 19 bases. This CDR3 region has 14 residues. The CDR3 DNA reads as TGTGCCAGCAGTCCGGGGGGACTGCCTTGGAGCTACACCTTC. It encodes CASSPGGLPWSYTF.

This clonotype was detected a few times. The genes are TRBV6-1 and TRBJ2-7; 8 bases map to TRBD1. CDR1 is MNHNS, CDR2 SASEGT, per germline. The V segment lost 8 bases and the J segment 4 bases; nucleotides outside the gene matches: 4. The CDR3 loop spans 12 amino acids. The CDR3 coding sequence is TGTGCCAGCGCAGGGGGCGGTTACGAGCAGTACTTC. Its protein product is CASAGGGYEQYF.

V gene TRBV13 combines with J gene TRBJ1-1, with D perhaps TRBD1 (5 bases). The CDR3 sequence is 17 residues long. The germline V gene encodes CDR1 PRHDT and CDR2 FYEKMQ (reference sequence). V was pared by 5 bases and J by 5 bases, with 24 bases between. The CDR3: CASSTPVGLGVGTEAFF. As DNA, the CDR3 is TGTGCCAGCAGCACCCCGGTAGGACTGGGGGTGGGGACTGAAGCTTTCTTT.

A note on this clonotype: The junction differs from germline at one of its ends, possibly a read error. CDR3 sequence (DNA): TGTGCCGGCAGCTTAGCGCTCAGGGACACGATTGTTGGCTACACCTTC. As protein: CAGSLALRDTIVGYTF. The rearrangement joins TRBV7-9 to TRBJ1-2, with D possibly being TRBD1 (6 bases). This CDR3 spans 16 amino acids. Germline V gene sequence: CDR1 SEHNR, CDR2 FQNEAQ (reference sequence).

V is TRBV18 and J is TRBJ2-5; the match to TRBD2 covers 11 bases. Looked up from germline, CDR1 is KGHSH and CDR2 is LQKENI. The J segment lost 5 bases and the V segment lost 3 bases, leaving 8 bases of the junction unmatched. The CDR3 length is 16 residues. The CDR3 DNA reads as TGTGCCAGCTCACCCGAGGGACTAGCGGAATTGGAGACCCAGTACTTC. Protein sequence: CASSPEGLAELETQYF.

The V gene is TRBV10-3, the J gene TRBJ2-3; tentatively, D is TRBD2 (7 bases). V was cut by 3 bases and J by 3 bases, with 13 bases left in between. The CDR3 sequence is 15 residues long. The V gene's germline CDR1 is ENHRY and CDR2 SYGVKD. The CDR3 coding sequence is TGTGCCATCAGTGACGGCGGGGGCCGGACAGATACGCAGTATTTT. Translating gives CAISDGGGRTDTQYF.

The chain links TRBV4-1 to TRBJ1-2; D is possibly TRBD1 (5 bases). With 4 bases removed from V and 0 bases from J, the gap between germline ends came to 12 bases. The CDR3 runs 15 residues. CDR1 is MGHRA and CDR2 is YSYEKL in the germline V gene. The CDR3 DNA reads as TGCGCCAGCAGCCCTATCCAGGGCTCTAACTATGGCTACACCTTC. Translated, it gives CASSPIQGSNYGYTF.

The V and J genes are TRBV6-5 and TRBJ1-6; D ambiguous. The germline V gene encodes CDR1 MNHEY and CDR2 SVGAGI. This CDR3 is 15 amino acids long. Trimming cost V 4 bases and J 0 bases, with 7 bases left between them. The CDR3 protein is CASSLQSSYNSPLHF. The CDR3, as DNA: TGTGCCAGCAGTTTACAAAGCTCCTATAATTCACCCCTCCACTTT.

This clonotype has a handful of counts. V is TRBV24-1 and J is TRBJ2-3, with TRBD1 identical over 9 bases. Per the germline V gene, CDR1 is KGHDR and CDR2 is SFDVKD. J was trimmed by 4 bases and V by 8 bases; bases with no gene match: 6. The CDR3 has 14 residues. Here the CDR3 reads CATTTGGFADTQYF. The CDR3 coding sequence is TGTGCCACCACAACAGGGGGCTTCGCAGATACGCAGTATTTT.

This clonotype was counted between two and nine times. The rearrangement uses TRBV14 and TRBJ2-1; 10 nucleotides align to TRBD2. The length of the CDR3 is 17 residues. CDR1 and CDR2 (germline): SGHDN, FVKESK. J lost 5 bases, V lost 1 base, and 8 bases had no gene match. This CDR3 reads CASSQGYRLAGDNEQFF. DNA for the CDR3: TGTGCCAGCAGCCAAGGCTATAGACTAGCGGGTGACAATGAGCAGTTCTTC.

This clonotype was detected once. V and J are TRBV6-5 and TRBJ2-3; D perhaps matches TRBD2 (5 bases). Germline CDR1 reads MNHEY; CDR2 reads SVGAGI. The CDR3 runs to 15 residues. V lost 2 bases and J 3 bases, leaving 12 bases between the germline ends. The CDR3 sequence: CASSYPGVGTDTQYF. The CDR3 DNA is TGTGCCAGCAGTTACCCCGGGGTCGGGACAGATACGCAGTATTTT.

This sequence joins TRBV7-2 and TRBJ1-2; D gene ambiguous. This CDR3 has 14 amino acids. V lost 6 bases and J 0 bases, leaving 11 bases between the germline ends. Germline V gene sequence: CDR1 SGHTA, CDR2 FQGNSA. CDR3 nucleotide sequence: TGTGCCAGCAGGATGGGAGGGACTAACTATGGCTACACCTTC. As protein: CASRMGGTNYGYTF. Based on the CDR3 plus reference TRBV7-2 and TRBJ1-2, the full variable domain is GAGVSQSPSNKVTEKGKDVELRCDPISGHTALYWYRQSLGQGLEFLIYFQGNSAPDKSGLPSDRFSAERTGGSVSTLTIQRTQQEDSAVYLCASRMGGTNYGYTFGSGTRLTVV.

The table lists this clonotype with a few counts. The V gene is TRBV7-9, the J gene TRBJ2-3; D call uncertain. Trimming removed 3 bases from V and 6 bases from J, with 4 bases in between. The CDR3 is 11 amino acids. Germline V gives CDR1 SEHNR, CDR2 FQNEAQ (reference sequence). CDR3 region: CASSFEDTQYF. The CDR3 nucleotides read TGTGCCAGCAGCTTTGAGGATACGCAGTATTTT.

The chain joins TRBV2 to TRBJ1-1; D remains unclear. The CDR3 is 13 residues long. The V end was cut by 8 bases, the J end by 2 bases, with 12 bases between. The germline gives CDR1 SNHLY, CDR2 FYNNEI. The CDR3, as DNA: TGTGCCAGCGCTGAAAACAGTAACACTGAAGCTTTCTTT. It yields the protein CASAENSNTEAFF. The variable domain in full, with the rest retrieved from reference TRBV2 and TRBJ1-1, is EPEVTQTPSHQVTQMGQEVILRCVPISNHLYFYWYRQILGQKVEFLVSFYNNEISEKSEIFDDQFSVERPDGSNFTLKIRSTKLEDSAMYFCASAENSNTEAFFGQGTRLTVV.

This clonotype was seen a handful of times. The rearrangement joins TRBV27 to TRBJ1-1; D perhaps matches TRBD1 (6 bases). Germline values: CDR1 MNHEY, CDR2 SMNVEV (reference sequence). This CDR3 comprises 17 residues. Trimming removed 2 bases from V and 3 bases from J, with 19 bases in between. The CDR3 nucleotides read TGTGCCAGCAGTTTACGAGGGTGGGGGGGCCCATACACTGAAGCTTTCTTT. Protein sequence: CASSLRGWGGPYTEAFF.

The chain recombines TRBV5-1 with TRBJ2-1; 14 bases are shared with TRBD2. The CDR3 is 16 amino acids. Unmatched junction bases numbered 7, after V lost 4 bases and J lost 7 bases. Germline V gives CDR1 SGHRS, CDR2 YFSETQ. Written as DNA, the CDR3 is TGCGCCAGCAGCGACCCGGGACTAGCGGGAGCAAATGAGCAGTTCTTC. Residues: CASSDPGLAGANEQFF.

This rearrangement joins TRBV9 to TRBJ1-2, with D perhaps matching TRBD1 (6 bases). The CDR3 runs to 14 residues. V lost 4 bases and J lost 3, with 13 bases in between. CDR1 and CDR2 from the germline V gene are SGDLS and YYNGEE. The CDR3 is CASSSQGWDYGYTF. The CDR3 DNA follows: TGTGCCAGCAGCTCGCAGGGGTGGGACTATGGCTACACCTTC.

J is TRBJ1-5 and V is TRBV20-1; 8 nucleotides agree with TRBD1. The length of the CDR3 is 12 residues. CDR1 is DFQATT, CDR2 SNEGSKA, per germline (reference sequence). Unmatched junction bases numbered 3, after V lost 6 bases and J lost 5 bases. The CDR3 sequence: CSAGTGDQPQHF. The CDR3 bases are TGCAGTGCGGGGACAGGAGATCAGCCCCAGCATTTT.

The chain is built from TRBV20-1 and TRBJ1-1; maybe TRBD1 (6 bases). The V gene's germline CDR1 is DFQATT and CDR2 SNEGSKA (reference sequence). The V end lost 2 bases, the J end lost 8 bases, and 18 bases lay between the germline ends. The CDR3 is 14 residues long. CDR3 amino acids: CSARPPKGGTEAFF. The CDR3 DNA reads as TGCAGTGCTAGACCCCCTAAGGGAGGGACAGAAGCTTTCTTT.

This clonotype has only a few counts. This chain links TRBV20-1 with TRBJ1-2, with D maybe TRBD1 (5 bases). The germline CDR1 and CDR2 sequences are DFQATT and SNEGSKA (reference sequence). The CDR3 extends over 14 amino acids. The V gene lost 4 bases and the J gene lost 3 bases, with 15 bases spanning the gap. CDR3 residues: CSATLGGLDYGYTF. The DNA for the CDR3 is TGCAGTGCTACCCTTGGGGGTTTGGACTATGGCTACACCTTC.